These 9 T cell receptor beta chains share one sample of origin, sequenced in a study of cytomegalovirus exposure and HLA in healthy donors. Amplification used 60 Vbeta primers and 13 Jbeta primers. Some clones are missing from TCRdb's copy, which holds only in-frame ones; the method was immunoSEQ multiplex PCR. The top ten hold roughly 1.2% of the sample, which has roughly 130,000 clones, 65% to 80% seen once. The sequencing sample was made of PBMCs. These receptor sequences come from a male donor in good health and CMV-seropositive.

This chain's CDR3 is CASSFGPTGWGTEAFF. In DNA, the CDR3 is TGTGCCAGCAGCTTTGGGCCGACAGGGTGGGGAACTGAAGCTTTCTTT. The rearrangement uses TRBV7-2 and TRBJ1-1; 7 nucleotides align to TRBD1. V was pared by 3 bases and J by 5 bases, with 12 bases of the junction left unmatched. CDR1 is SGHTA, CDR2 FQGNSA, per germline. CDR3 size: 16 residues.

This clone turned up a few times. The V gene is TRBV27, the J gene TRBJ2-5; D may be TRBD2 (5 bases). The V end lost 5 bases, the J end lost 4 bases, and 14 bases lay between the germline ends. The germline V gene has CDR1 MNHEY and CDR2 SMNVEV (reference sequence). The CDR3 is made up of 14 amino acids. In DNA, the CDR3 is TGTGCCAGCAGTCCGACTACCGCGGGAGAGACCCAGTACTTC. Translated: CASSPTTAGETQYF.

The chain joins TRBV5-8 to TRBJ1-4; D perhaps matches TRBD1 (5 bases). CDR3 length: 15 amino acids. CDR1 and CDR2 from the germline V gene are SGHTS and YDEGEE. Trimming took off 4 bases at V and 0 bases at J, with 10 bases between the two ends. The CDR3, as DNA: TGTGCCAGCAGCGCAGGGACTGCAACTAATGAAAAACTGTTTTTT. This gives the protein CASSAGTATNEKLFF.

The V gene is TRBV6-5, the J gene TRBJ1-2; D ambiguous. CDR1 and CDR2 (germline): MNHEY, SVGAGI. V dropped 5 bases and J dropped 8 bases, with 15 bases sitting between them. This CDR3 contains 13 residues. CDR3 amino acids: CASSTPLGGGYTF. CDR3 nucleotides: TGTGCCAGCAGTACACCCCTGGGCGGGGGCTACACCTTC.

The chain couples TRBV9 to TRBJ1-1; perhaps TRBD1 as D (6 bases). Trimming removed 3 bases from V and 0 bases from J, with 12 bases in between. The CDR3 loop spans 15 amino acids. Germline V gene data show CDR1 as SGDLS and CDR2 as YYNGEE. The CDR3 region has the DNA TGTGCCAGCAGCGCCTCAGGGGACCTGAACACTGAAGCTTTCTTT. Translating gives CASSASGDLNTEAFF.

The gene calls are TRBV5-6 and TRBJ2-1; D possibly corresponds to TRBD2 (6 bases). The CDR3 extends over 14 amino acids. V lost 4 bases, J lost 8 bases, and 16 bases lay in between. Germline CDR1 and CDR2: SGHDT and YYEEEE. CDR3 region: CASSLGSGPHEQFF. The CDR3 DNA reads as TGTGCCAGCAGCCTCGGTAGCGGCCCACATGAGCAGTTCTTC.

The gene calls are TRBV10-3 and TRBJ2-7; D perhaps matches TRBD2 (7 bases). Deletions cut 3 bases from V and 1 base from J, with 22 bases between. Looked up from germline, CDR1 is ENHRY and CDR2 is SYGVKD. This CDR3 has 18 residues. The CDR3 bases are TGTGCCATCAGTGAACCCCCATCCCGTGGGGGGGCATCCTACGAGCAGTACTTC. As protein: CAISEPPSRGGASYEQYF.

V is TRBV6-1 and J is TRBJ1-1; D perhaps matches TRBD1 (5 bases). Trimming pared 8 bases from V and 1 base from J, leaving 11 bases between. CDR1 is MNHNS, CDR2 SASEGT, per germline. The CDR3 loop spans 13 amino acids. In nucleotides, the CDR3 is TGTGCCAGCGGAACTGGACAGAACACTGAAGCTTTCTTT. Translated: CASGTGQNTEAFF.

In this sample, this clone turned up once. The CDR3 region has the DNA TGTGCCAGCAGCCCTCCCAAGCGGAAAGGTACAGATACGCAGTATTTT. It is translated as CASSPPKRKGTDTQYF. V is TRBV27 and J is TRBJ2-3, with a weak D call TRBD2 (5 bases). V shed 6 bases and J shed 3 bases, with 19 bases lying between them. The CDR3 covers 16 residues. Per the germline V gene, CDR1 is MNHEY and CDR2 is SMNVEV (reference sequence).